A selection of T cell receptor beta chains follows, all from one sample in a study of blood T cell repertoires in COVID-19. Sequencing was performed with immunoSEQ multiplex PCR; in TCRdb, only in-frame clones are kept and a portion is missing. This sample carries 40,000 or so clones, around nine tenths of them seen once, and the ten largest clones take about 22%. Material for sequencing was peripheral blood. These receptors all come from a man aged 45-60 years with active COVID-19. Both conserved end residues are trimmed from each CDR3. Fields, in order: V gene, J gene, clone size, CDR3 protein. Clone size appears in some rows only: once, few, many, or a class for an expanded clone.

TRBV29-1,TRBJ1-3,once,SVGEGNGNTIY
TRBV5-6,TRBJ1-5,-,ASSWTGLSNQPQH
TRBV15,TRBJ2-3,-,ATSRAGSTDTQY
TRBV27,TRBJ2-3,-,ASSFLDTDTQY
TRBV5-1,TRBJ1-4,-,ASSTGQGGSEKLF
TRBV6-5,TRBJ2-3,-,ASSYSLAGSADTQY
TRBV9,TRBJ1-1,-,ASSPQGVITEAF
TRBV24-1,TRBJ2-1,-,ATRGLAGGLYNEQF
TRBV30,TRBJ1-1,-,AWTATGDTEAF
TRBV11-2,TRBJ2-7,-,ASSLGLADEQY
TRBV30,TRBJ2-7,few,AWSVTSGYEQY
TRBV10-3,TRBJ2-3,once,AIGSGKSTITDTQY
TRBV6-5,TRBJ1-1,-,ASSYRDLGTEAF
TRBV4-3,TRBJ2-1,-,ASSLRTGYGEQF
TRBV4-1,TRBJ2-7,-,ASSQDERGLGEQY